The 24 T cell receptor beta chains in this list originate from one sample, sequenced in a study of shared clonotypes between healthy human individuals. Libraries were prepared by immunoSEQ multiplex PCR; TCRdb keeps only in-frame clonotypes and omits some of them. The sample consists of under 2.5 million clones, roughly 92% of them appearing once. Material for sequencing was naive CD4+ T cells from PBMCs. The subset here: CD45RA+ positively selected. All receptors come from a man between 18 and 35 years old in good health. Some clones in this sample may be carry-over from other donors' samples.

As concerns this clone: Other DNA sequences of this sample code for an identical CDR3. The chain employs TRBV5-1 and TRBJ2-5; D unclear. Germline assignment: CDR1 SGHRS and CDR2 YFSETQ. The V end lost 3 bases, the J end lost 3 bases, and 9 bases lay between the germline ends. This CDR3 is built from 13 residues. CDR3 protein: CASSSGLKETQYF. DNA for the CDR3: TGCGCCAGCAGCTCGGGCCTAAAAGAGACCCAGTACTTC.

The chain links TRBV9 to TRBJ2-1; TRBD2 agrees at 9 bases. CDR3 size: 16 residues. Germline CDR1 reads SGDLS; CDR2 reads YYNGEE. Trimming cost V 1 base and J 5 bases; bases outside gene matches: 7. For the CDR3, the DNA is TGTGCCAGCAGCGTACCCTCTCGCGGGAGGGACAATGAGCAGTTCTTC. Its translation is CASSVPSRGRDNEQFF. Combining the CDR3 with reference TRBV9 and TRBJ2-1 gives the whole variable domain DSGVTQTPKHLITATGQRVTLRCSPRSGDLSVYWYQQSLDQGLQFLIQYYNGEERAKGNILERFSAQQFPDLHSELNLSSLELGDSALYFCASSVPSRGRDNEQFFGPGTRLTVL.

This sequence joins TRBV6-1 and TRBJ2-3, with TRBD2 matching over 13 bases. Trimming took 4 bases from V and 5 from J; bases not matched to a gene: 9. CDR1 and CDR2 (germline): MNHNS, SASEGT. There are 17 residues in the CDR3. DNA of the CDR3: TGTGCCAGCAGTGCCCTAGGACTAGCGGGAGTCGGAGATACGCAGTATTTT. Translation gives CASSALGLAGVGDTQYF.

The chain has TRBV28 and TRBJ2-3, with TRBD1 as a possible D gene (6 bases). Germline-derived CDR1 and CDR2 are MDHEN and SYDVKM. Trimming removed 4 bases from V and 3 bases from J, with 17 bases in between. This CDR3 region has 16 residues. CDR3 in amino acids: CASSSSRGSGTDTQYF. The DNA of the CDR3 is TGTGCCAGCAGTTCTTCCAGGGGATCGGGGACAGATACGCAGTATTTT.

The rearrangement uses TRBV10-1 and TRBJ1-3; D might be TRBD1 (6 bases). The CDR3 has 15 amino acids. Trimming removed 5 bases from V and 3 bases from J, with 14 bases in between. The germline V gene encodes CDR1 WNHNN and CDR2 SYGVQD (reference sequence). CDR3 amino acids: CASSLLGGGGNTIYF. DNA for the CDR3: TGCGCCAGCAGTCTCCTCGGAGGGGGTGGAAACACCATATATTTT.

The chain employs TRBV28 and TRBJ1-5, with no clear D. Germline V CDR1 and CDR2: MDHEN, SYDVKM. This CDR3 is built from 12 residues. V lost 2 bases and J 10 bases, leaving 9 bases between the germline ends. The CDR3 DNA reads as TGTGCCAGCAGTTTAGGGCTTCGTCCCCAGCATTTT. Residues: CASSLGLRPQHF.

CDR3: CSVATTGTGHTDTQYF. The DNA for the CDR3 is TGCAGCGTCGCTACTACCGGGACAGGGCACACAGATACGCAGTATTTT. V gene TRBV29-1 combines with J gene TRBJ2-3; 9 nucleotides align to TRBD1. Trimming at V came to 6 bases and at J to 2 bases, leaving 12 bases not matched to a gene. The CDR3 runs to 16 residues. Germline lookup yields CDR1 SQVTM and CDR2 ANQGSEA.

The rearrangement links TRBV9 to TRBJ1-1, with 7 bases identical to TRBD1. There are 16 residues in the CDR3. Germline V lookup: CDR1 SGDLS, CDR2 YYNGEE. V was pared by 6 bases and J by 0 bases, with 11 bases of the junction left unmatched. The CDR3 DNA is TGTGCCAGCACCAAAGGACAGGCGGGGATGAACACTGAAGCTTTCTTT. Its protein is CASTKGQAGMNTEAFF.

This clone was detected only once. The chain employs TRBV19 and TRBJ2-7, with 9 bases identical to TRBD2. Germline trimming cut 7 bases from V and 6 bases from J; bases unmatched to any gene: 10. The CDR3 spans 14 residues. Germline loops: CDR1 LNHDA, CDR2 SQIVND (reference sequence). CDR3 residues: CASTSSGRLSEQYF. The CDR3 DNA is TGTGCCAGTACAAGTAGCGGGAGACTCTCCGAGCAGTACTTC.

The V gene is TRBV5-1, the J gene TRBJ2-5, with 7 nucleotides matching TRBD1. Germline CDR1 is SGHRS and CDR2 is YFSETQ. The CDR3 sequence is 15 residues long. The V gene end was trimmed by 2 bases and the J gene end by 4 bases; junction bases not matched to a gene: 8. The CDR3 reads CASSLRTGPPETQYF. Written as DNA, the CDR3 is TGCGCCAGCAGCTTACGGACAGGCCCACCAGAGACCCAGTACTTC.

The V call is TRBV6-1, the J call TRBJ1-5; D unclear. CDR3 length: 13 residues. V was pared by 1 base and J by 4 bases, with 5 bases between. The germline CDR1 and CDR2 sequences are MNHNS and SASEGT. In DNA, the CDR3 is TGTGCCAGCAGTGAAGGCATAAATCAGCCCCAGCATTTT. This sequence encodes CASSEGINQPQHF.

This chain links TRBV5-1 with TRBJ2-1; 10 bases agree with TRBD1. This CDR3 contains 15 residues. J was trimmed by 9 bases and V by 0 bases; bases with no gene match: 6. CDR1 and CDR2 from the germline V gene are SGHRS and YFSETQ. CDR3 DNA: TGCGCCAGCAGCTTGGGACAGGGGGCCCTCGGTGAGCAGTTCTTC. Protein product: CASSLGQGALGEQFF.

The chain couples TRBV28 to TRBJ2-5, with a weak D call TRBD2 (6 bases). V lost 6 bases to trimming and J lost 1 base, with 9 bases between them. This CDR3 has 13 amino acids. In germline, CDR1 is MDHEN, CDR2 SYDVKM. Here the CDR3 reads CASRLSGQETQYF. CDR3 sequence (DNA): TGTGCCAGCAGACTTAGCGGCCAAGAGACCCAGTACTTC.

The J gene is TRBJ1-2, the V gene TRBV2; TRBD1 matches 7 bases. The CDR3 sequence is 13 residues long. The trim removed 9 bases at V and 4 bases at J, leaving 8 bases unmatched. In germline, CDR1 is SNHLY, CDR2 FYNNEI. The CDR3 sequence: CARNRDRPYGYTF. In nucleotides, the CDR3 is TGTGCCAGAAACCGGGACAGACCCTATGGCTACACCTTC.

The CDR3 loop reads CASRPGTSGNTGELFF. CDR3 coding DNA: TGTGCCAGTAGGCCTGGGACTAGCGGTAACACCGGGGAGCTGTTTTTT. The chain employs TRBV19 and TRBJ2-2; 11 positions agree with TRBD2. The V gene end was trimmed by 6 bases and the J gene end by 2 bases; junction bases not matched to a gene: 5. CDR3 length equals 16 residues. Per germline, CDR1 LNHDA and CDR2 SQIVND (reference sequence). Using reference TRBV19 and TRBJ2-2 for the parts outside the CDR3, the full variable domain is DGGITQSPKYLFRKEGQNVTLSCEQNLNHDAMYWYRQDPGQGLRLIYYSQIVNDFQKGDIAEGYSVSREKKESFPLTVTSAQKNPTAFYLCASRPGTSGNTGELFFGEGSRLTVL.

The chain combines TRBV30 with TRBJ2-5, with D possibly matching TRBD2 (5 bases). Trimming shortened V by 5 bases and J by 3 bases, and 19 bases separated the two germline ends. This CDR3 is built from 15 residues. CDR1 GTSNPN and CDR2 SVGIG come from the germline V gene (reference sequence). The CDR3 is CAWGPGTFLKETQYF. The CDR3 nucleotides are TGTGCCTGGGGCCCGGGAACATTTTTGAAAGAGACCCAGTACTTC.

The V and J genes are TRBV19 and TRBJ2-5; D is uncertain. Looked up from germline, CDR1 is LNHDA and CDR2 is SQIVND (reference sequence). Trimming left V 6 bases short and J 5 bases short, with 13 bases between. The CDR3 spans 13 residues. The CDR3 loop is CASSTASRETQYF. CDR3 sequence (DNA): TGTGCCAGTAGCACCGCCTCTCGCGAGACCCAGTACTTC.

V and J are TRBV6-5 and TRBJ2-2; D gene unclear. The CDR3 extends over 13 amino acids. The ends were cut back, 7 bases at V and 7 bases at J, with 13 bases in the middle. CDR1 and CDR2 (germline): MNHEY, SVGAGI. CDR3 nucleotides: TGTGCCAGCACCCCCCGGGCAGACGGGGAGCTGTTTTTT. The encoded protein is CASTPRADGELFF.

The chain combines TRBV27 with TRBJ1-5, with D perhaps TRBD1 (6 bases). The CDR3 runs 15 residues. Germline CDR1 reads MNHEY; CDR2 reads SMNVEV (reference sequence). Trimming removed 5 bases at V and 3 bases at J, with 14 bases between. CDR3 residues: CASSPSDRSNQPQHF. The CDR3 DNA is TGTGCCAGCAGTCCATCGGACAGATCCAATCAGCCCCAGCATTTT.

This clone was detected only once. The chain has TRBV6-1 and TRBJ1-2; D unclear. There are 13 residues in the CDR3. From germline, CDR1 is MNHNS and CDR2 SASEGT. Trimming removed 3 bases at V and 8 bases at J, with 13 bases between. The CDR3 sequence: CASSETLVGGYTF. CDR3 in DNA: TGTGCCAGCAGTGAGACACTGGTCGGCGGCTACACCTTC.

This clone was counted once. V is TRBV7-9 and J is TRBJ2-2; tentatively, D is TRBD2 (6 bases). Trimming stripped 2 bases from V and 0 bases from J, with 10 bases between. The CDR3 runs to 16 residues. Germline V gene lookup returns CDR1 SEHNR and CDR2 FQNEAQ (reference sequence). The CDR3: CASSLKGGANTGELFF. The CDR3 DNA is TGTGCCAGCAGCTTAAAGGGCGGGGCGAACACCGGGGAGCTGTTTTTT.

V usage is TRBV14 and J usage is TRBJ1-4; 8 bases are shared with TRBD1. Germline CDR1 and CDR2: SGHDN and FVKESK. The V and J ends lost 4 bases and 7 bases, in that order; junction bases with no gene match: 8. The CDR3 loop spans 15 amino acids. The CDR3 loop is CASSRPTGDREKLFF. The CDR3 coding sequence is TGTGCCAGCAGCCGACCGACAGGGGATCGTGAAAAACTGTTTTTT.

The genes are TRBV19 and TRBJ2-7; 10 nucleotides match TRBD1. Per the germline V gene, CDR1 is LNHDA and CDR2 is SQIVND (reference sequence). This CDR3 has 15 amino acids. The V and J ends lost 6 bases and 0 bases, in that order; junction bases with no gene match: 5. Written as DNA, the CDR3 is TGTGCCAGTAGGGGACAGGGGCCTAGCTCCTACGAGCAGTACTTC. It specifies CASRGQGPSSYEQYF.

The chain couples TRBV6-5 to TRBJ2-7, with a tentative D call TRBD2 (6 bases). CDR1 and CDR2 from the germline V gene are MNHEY and SVGAGI. Trimming shortened V by 0 bases and J by 3 bases, and 15 bases separated the two germline ends. CDR3 length: 16 amino acids. The CDR3 bases are TGTGCCAGCAGTTACTCCTCCCTAGCGAGCAACTACGAGCAGTACTTC. It encodes CASSYSSLASNYEQYF.